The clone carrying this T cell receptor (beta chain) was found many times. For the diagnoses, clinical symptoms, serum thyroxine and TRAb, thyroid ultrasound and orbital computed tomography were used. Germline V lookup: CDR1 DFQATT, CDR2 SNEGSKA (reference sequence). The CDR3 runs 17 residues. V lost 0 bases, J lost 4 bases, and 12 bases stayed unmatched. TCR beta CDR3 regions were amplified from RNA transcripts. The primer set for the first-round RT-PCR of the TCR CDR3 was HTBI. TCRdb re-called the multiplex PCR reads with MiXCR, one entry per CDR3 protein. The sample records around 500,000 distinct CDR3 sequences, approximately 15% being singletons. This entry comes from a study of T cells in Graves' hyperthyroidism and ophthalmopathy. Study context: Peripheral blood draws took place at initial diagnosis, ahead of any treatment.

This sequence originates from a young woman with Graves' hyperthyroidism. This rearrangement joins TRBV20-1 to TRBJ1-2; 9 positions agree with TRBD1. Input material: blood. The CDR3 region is CSARDLTSGQGGYGYTF. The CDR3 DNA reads TGCAGTGCTAGAGATCTGACGTCGGGACAGGGCGGCTATGGCTACACCTTC.